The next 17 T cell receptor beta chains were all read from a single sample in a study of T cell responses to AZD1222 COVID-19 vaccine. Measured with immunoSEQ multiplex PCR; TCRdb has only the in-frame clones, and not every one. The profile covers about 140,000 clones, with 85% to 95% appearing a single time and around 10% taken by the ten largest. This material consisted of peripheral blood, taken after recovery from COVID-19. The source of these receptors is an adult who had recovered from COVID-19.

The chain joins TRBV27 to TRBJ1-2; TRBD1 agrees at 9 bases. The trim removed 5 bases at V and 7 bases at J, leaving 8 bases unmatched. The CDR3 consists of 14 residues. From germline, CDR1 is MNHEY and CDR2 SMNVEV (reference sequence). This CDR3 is CASSPARDRAGYTF. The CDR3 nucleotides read TGTGCCAGCAGTCCAGCCCGGGACAGGGCTGGCTACACCTTC.

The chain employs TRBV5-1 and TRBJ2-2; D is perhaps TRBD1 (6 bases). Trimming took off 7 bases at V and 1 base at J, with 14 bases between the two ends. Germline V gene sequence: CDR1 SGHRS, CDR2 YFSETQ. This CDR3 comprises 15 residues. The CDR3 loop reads CASSIWTENTGELFF. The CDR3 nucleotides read TGCGCCAGCTCTATATGGACAGAGAACACCGGGGAGCTGTTTTTT.

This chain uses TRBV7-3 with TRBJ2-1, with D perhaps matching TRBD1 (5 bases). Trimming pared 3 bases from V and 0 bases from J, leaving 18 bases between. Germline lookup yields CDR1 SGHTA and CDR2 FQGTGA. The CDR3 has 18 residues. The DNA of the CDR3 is TGTGCCAGCAGCTTGCGGTTTTTCAGGGAAAGCTCCTACAATGAGCAGTTCTTC. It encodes CASSLRFFRESSYNEQFF.

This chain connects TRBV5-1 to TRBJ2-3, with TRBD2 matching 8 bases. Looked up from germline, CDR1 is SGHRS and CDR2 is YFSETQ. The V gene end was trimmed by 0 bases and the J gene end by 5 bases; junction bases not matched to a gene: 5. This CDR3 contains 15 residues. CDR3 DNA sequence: TGCGCCAGCAGCTTGGCGGGAGGGCAGGGAGATACGCAGTATTTT. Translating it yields CASSLAGGQGDTQYF.

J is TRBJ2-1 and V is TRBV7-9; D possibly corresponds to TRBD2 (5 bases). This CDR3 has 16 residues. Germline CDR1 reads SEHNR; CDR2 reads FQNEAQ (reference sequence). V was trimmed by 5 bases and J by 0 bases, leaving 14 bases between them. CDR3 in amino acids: CASSPLEAGSYNEQFF. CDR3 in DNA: TGTGCCAGCAGCCCCCTCGAGGCGGGCTCCTACAATGAGCAGTTCTTC.

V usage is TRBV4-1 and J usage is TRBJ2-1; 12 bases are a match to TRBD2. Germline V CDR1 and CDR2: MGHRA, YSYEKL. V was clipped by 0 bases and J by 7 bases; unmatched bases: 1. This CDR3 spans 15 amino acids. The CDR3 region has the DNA TGCGCCAGCAGCCAAGACCTAGCGGGAGGGAATGAGCAGTTCTTC. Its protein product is CASSQDLAGGNEQFF.

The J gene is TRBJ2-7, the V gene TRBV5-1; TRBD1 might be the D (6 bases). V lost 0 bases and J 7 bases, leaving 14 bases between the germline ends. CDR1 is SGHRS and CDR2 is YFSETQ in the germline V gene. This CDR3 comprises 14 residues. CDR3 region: CASSLAQGRKEQYF. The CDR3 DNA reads TGCGCCAGCAGCTTGGCACAGGGCAGGAAAGAGCAGTACTTC.

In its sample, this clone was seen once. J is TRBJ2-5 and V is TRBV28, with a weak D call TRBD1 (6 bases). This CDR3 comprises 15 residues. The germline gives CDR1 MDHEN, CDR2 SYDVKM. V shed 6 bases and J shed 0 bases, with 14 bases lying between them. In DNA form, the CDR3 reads TGTGCCAGCAGCCCCCTGGACAGAGACCAAGAGACCCAGTACTTC. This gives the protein CASSPLDRDQETQYF.

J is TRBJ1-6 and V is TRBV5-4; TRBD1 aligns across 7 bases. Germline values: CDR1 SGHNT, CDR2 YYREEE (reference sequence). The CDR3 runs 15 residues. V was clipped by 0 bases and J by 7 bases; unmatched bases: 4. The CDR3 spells CASSLGGQRNSPLHF. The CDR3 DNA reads TGTGCCAGCAGCTTGGGGGGACAGAGAAATTCACCCCTCCACTTT.

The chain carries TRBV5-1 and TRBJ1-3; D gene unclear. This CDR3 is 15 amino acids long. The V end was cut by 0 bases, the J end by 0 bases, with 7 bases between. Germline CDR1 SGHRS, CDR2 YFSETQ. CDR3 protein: CASSLAASSGNTIYF. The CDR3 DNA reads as TGCGCCAGCAGCTTGGCCGCCAGCTCTGGAAACACCATATATTTT.

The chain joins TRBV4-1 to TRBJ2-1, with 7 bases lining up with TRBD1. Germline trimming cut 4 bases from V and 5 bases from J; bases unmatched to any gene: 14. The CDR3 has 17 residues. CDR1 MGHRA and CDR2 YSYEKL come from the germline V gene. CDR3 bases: TGCGCCAGCAGCCTCACCTCAGACAGGGTTGTCCACAATGAGCAGTTCTTC. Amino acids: CASSLTSDRVVHNEQFF.

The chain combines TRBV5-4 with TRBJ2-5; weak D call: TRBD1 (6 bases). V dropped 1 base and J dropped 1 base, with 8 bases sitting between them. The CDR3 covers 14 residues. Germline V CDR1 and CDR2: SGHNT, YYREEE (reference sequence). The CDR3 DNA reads TGTGCCAGCAGCTTGCCAGGGGCCCAAGAGACCCAGTACTTC. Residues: CASSLPGAQETQYF.

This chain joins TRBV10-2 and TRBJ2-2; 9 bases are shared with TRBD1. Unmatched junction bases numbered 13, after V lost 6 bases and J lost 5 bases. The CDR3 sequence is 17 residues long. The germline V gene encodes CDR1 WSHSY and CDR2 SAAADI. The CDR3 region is CASRLRDREVGTGELFF. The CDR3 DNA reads TGCGCCAGCAGGCTAAGGGACAGGGAGGTCGGGACCGGGGAGCTGTTTTTT.

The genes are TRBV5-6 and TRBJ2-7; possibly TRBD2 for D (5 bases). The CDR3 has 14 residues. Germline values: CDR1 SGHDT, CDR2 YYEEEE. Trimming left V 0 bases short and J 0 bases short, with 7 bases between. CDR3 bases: TGTGCCAGCAGCTTGGTTCGGGGCTCCTACGAGCAGTACTTC. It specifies CASSLVRGSYEQYF.

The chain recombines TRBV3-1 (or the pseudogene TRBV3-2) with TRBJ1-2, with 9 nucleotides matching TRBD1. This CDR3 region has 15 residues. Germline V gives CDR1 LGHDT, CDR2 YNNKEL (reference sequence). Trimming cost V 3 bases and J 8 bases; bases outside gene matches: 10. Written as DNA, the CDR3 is TGTGCCAGCAGCCAGAGAATGGGGACAGGGCACGGCTACACCTTC. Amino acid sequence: CASSQRMGTGHGYTF.

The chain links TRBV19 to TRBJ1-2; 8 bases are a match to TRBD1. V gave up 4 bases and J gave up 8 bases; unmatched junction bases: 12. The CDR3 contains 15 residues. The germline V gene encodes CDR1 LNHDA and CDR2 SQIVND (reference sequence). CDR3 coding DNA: TGTGCCAGTAGTACCACTGACAGGACAGGGCCCGGCTACACCTTC. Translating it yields CASSTTDRTGPGYTF.

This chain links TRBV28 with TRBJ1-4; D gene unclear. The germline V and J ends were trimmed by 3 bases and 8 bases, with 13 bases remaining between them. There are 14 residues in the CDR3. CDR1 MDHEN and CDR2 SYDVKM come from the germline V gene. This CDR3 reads CASSLPPSKEKLFF. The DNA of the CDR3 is TGTGCCAGCAGTTTGCCCCCTAGCAAGGAAAAACTGTTTTTT.